This entry is about one T cell receptor (beta chain). Libraries were prepared by immunoSEQ multiplex PCR; TCRdb keeps only in-frame clonotypes and omits some of them. The sample yields over 25,000 clones, 93% seen once. V lost 0 bases, J lost 4 bases, and 21 bases lay in between. Germline CDR1 is MGHRA and CDR2 is YSYEKL. This CDR3 is built from 18 residues. The record originates from a study of T cell changes during pregnancy in multiple sclerosis. Specimen: CD4+ T cells from peripheral blood mononuclear cells, collected in the second trimester of pregnancy. The chain carries TRBV4-1 and TRBJ1-2; D might be TRBD1 (5 bases). The receptor was derived from a female donor with multiple sclerosis, enrolled in a pregnancy study. The CDR3 DNA reads as TGCGCCAGCAGCCAAGATTGGGTTCGGGACTCCAGGACCTATGGCTACACCTTC. This gives the protein CASSQDWVRDSRTYGYTF.